The sample holds one count of the clone carrying this T cell receptor beta chain. Its antigen remains unknown. The sample is drawn from a study of Ad26.COV2.S vaccination and SARS-CoV-2 variants. Study-wide results and limits: With respect to non-spike TCR breadth, vaccine and placebo recipients were similar. Total T cell responses, in the TCR breadth and depth analyses, may have been underestimated.

Germline CDR1 is LGHDT and CDR2 is YNNKEL (reference sequence). The CDR3 loop spans 15 amino acids. Between the trimmed V and J ends, which lost 1 base and 5 bases, there was a span of 12 bases. Measured with immunoSEQ multiplex PCR; TCRdb has only the in-frame clones, and not every one. The table has approximately 340,000 clones, approximately 90% seen once. The chain has TRBV3-1 (or the pseudogene TRBV3-2) and TRBJ1-5; TRBD1 might be the D (5 bases). Sequenced material: peripheral blood, taken after recovery from COVID-19. The receptor's source is a human donor who had recovered from COVID-19. The DNA of the CDR3 is TGTGCCAGCAGCCAAGGGGGCACGTTCGATCAGCCCCAGCATTTT. The encoded protein is CASSQGGTFDQPQHF.